This T cell receptor beta chain was sequenced in a study of cytomegalovirus exposure and HLA in healthy donors. Findings and caveats of the study: The authors enumerated 150 to 200 TCR beta chains as linked to cytomegalovirus.

PCR involved 60 Vbeta and 13 Jbeta primers. Sequencing was performed with immunoSEQ multiplex PCR; in TCRdb, only in-frame clones are kept and a portion is missing. The sample has 50,000 to 70,000 clones, approximately 80% seen once. Note on this clone: Its target is not known.

The CDR3 runs 13 residues. V trimming: 8 bases; J trimming: 2 bases; junction bases outside the gene matches: 1. The germline CDR1 and CDR2 sequences are SGHAT and FQNNGV. The sequence was collected from a human donor in good health. The chain has TRBV11-2 and TRBJ2-5, with 11 positions matching TRBD2. The sample taken for sequencing was PBMCs. The CDR3 nucleotides are TGTGCCAGCCGGACTAGCGGGCAAGAGACCCAGTACTTC. Translation: CASRTSGQETQYF.